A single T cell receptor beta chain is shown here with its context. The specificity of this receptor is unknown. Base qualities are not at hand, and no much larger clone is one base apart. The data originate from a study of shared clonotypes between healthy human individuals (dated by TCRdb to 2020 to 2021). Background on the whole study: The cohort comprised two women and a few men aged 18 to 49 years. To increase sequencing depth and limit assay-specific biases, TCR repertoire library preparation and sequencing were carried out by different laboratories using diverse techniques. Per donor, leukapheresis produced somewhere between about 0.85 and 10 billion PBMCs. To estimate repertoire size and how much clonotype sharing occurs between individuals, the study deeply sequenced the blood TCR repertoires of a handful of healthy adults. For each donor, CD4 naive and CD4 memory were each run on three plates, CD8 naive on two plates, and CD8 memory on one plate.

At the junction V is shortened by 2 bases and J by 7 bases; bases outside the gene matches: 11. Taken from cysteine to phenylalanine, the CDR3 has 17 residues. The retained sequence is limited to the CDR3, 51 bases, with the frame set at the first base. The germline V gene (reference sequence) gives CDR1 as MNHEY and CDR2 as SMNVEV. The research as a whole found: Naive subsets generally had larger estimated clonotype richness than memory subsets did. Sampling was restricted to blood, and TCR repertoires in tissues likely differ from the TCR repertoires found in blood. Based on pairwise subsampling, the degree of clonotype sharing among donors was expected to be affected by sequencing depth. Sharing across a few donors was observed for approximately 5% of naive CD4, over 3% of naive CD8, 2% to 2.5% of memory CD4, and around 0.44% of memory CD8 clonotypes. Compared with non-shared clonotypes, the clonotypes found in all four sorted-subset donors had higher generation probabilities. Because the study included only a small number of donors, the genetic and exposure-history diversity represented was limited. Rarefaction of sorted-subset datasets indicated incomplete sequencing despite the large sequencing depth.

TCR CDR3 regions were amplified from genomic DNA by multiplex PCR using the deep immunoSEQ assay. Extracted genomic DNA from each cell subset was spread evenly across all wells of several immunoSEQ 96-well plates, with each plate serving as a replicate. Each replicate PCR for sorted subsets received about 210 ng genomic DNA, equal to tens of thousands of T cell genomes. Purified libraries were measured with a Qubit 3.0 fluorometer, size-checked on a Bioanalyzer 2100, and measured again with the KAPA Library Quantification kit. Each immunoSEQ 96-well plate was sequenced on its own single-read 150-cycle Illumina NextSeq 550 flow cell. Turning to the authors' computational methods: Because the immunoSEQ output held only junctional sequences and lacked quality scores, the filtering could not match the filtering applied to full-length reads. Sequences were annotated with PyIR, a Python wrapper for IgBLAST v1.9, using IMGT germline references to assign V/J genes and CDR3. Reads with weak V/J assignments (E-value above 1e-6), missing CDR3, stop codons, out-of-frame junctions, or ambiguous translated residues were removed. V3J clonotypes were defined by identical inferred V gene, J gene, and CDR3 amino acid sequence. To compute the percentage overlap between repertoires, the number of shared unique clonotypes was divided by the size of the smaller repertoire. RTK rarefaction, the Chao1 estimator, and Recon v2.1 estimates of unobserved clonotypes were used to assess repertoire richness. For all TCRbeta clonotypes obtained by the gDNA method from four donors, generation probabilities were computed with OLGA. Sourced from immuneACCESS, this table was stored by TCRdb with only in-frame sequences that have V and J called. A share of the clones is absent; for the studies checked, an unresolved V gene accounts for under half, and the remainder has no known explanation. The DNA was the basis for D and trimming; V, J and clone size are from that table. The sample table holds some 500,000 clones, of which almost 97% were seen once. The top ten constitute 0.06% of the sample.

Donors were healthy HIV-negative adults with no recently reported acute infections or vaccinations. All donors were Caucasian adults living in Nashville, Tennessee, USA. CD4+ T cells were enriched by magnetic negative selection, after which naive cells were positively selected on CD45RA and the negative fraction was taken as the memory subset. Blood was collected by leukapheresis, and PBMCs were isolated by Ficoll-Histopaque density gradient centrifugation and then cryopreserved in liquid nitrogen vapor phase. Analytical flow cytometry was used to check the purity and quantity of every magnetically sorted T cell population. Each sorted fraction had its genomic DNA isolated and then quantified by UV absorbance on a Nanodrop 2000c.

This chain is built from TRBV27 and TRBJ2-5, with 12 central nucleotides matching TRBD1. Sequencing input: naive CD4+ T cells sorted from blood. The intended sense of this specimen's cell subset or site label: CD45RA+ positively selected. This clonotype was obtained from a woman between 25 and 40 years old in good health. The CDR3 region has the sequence CASSLSRDRGRVATQYF. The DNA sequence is TGTGCCAGCAGTTTAAGTCGGGACAGGGGGCGGGTCGCGACCCAGTACTTC.